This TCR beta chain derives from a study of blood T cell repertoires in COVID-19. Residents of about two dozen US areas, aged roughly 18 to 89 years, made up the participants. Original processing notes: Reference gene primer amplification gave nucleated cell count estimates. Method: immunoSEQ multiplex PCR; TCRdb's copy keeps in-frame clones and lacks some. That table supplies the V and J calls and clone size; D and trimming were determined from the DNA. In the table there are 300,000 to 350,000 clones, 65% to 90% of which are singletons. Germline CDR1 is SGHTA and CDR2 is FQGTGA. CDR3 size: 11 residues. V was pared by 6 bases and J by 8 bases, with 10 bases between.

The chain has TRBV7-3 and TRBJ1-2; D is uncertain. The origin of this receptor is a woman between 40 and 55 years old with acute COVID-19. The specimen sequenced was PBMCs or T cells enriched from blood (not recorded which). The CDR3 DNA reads TGTGCCAGCAGGGGCCTCCTGGGCTACACCTTC. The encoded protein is CASRGLLGYTF.